A single sample gave rise to the 25 T cell receptor beta chains below, sequenced in a study of blood T cell repertoires in COVID-19. Clones were sequenced by immunoSEQ multiplex PCR, and TCRdb holds only the in-frame ones, with some missing. Among over 75,000 clones listed, 65% to 80% were seen once. Sequenced input: peripheral blood. All receptors come from a man between 65 and 85 years old with acute or convalescent COVID-19.

The chain carries TRBV24-1 and TRBJ2-5; a possible D gene is TRBD2 (6 bases). Per the germline V gene, CDR1 is KGHDR and CDR2 is SFDVKD. There are 14 residues in the CDR3. Trimming took 6 bases from V and 3 from J, leaving 13 bases between them. The CDR3 here is CATSTGSHKETQYF. In nucleotides, the CDR3 is TGTGCCACCAGTACCGGGAGTCACAAAGAGACCCAGTACTTC.

The chain links TRBV21-1 to TRBJ1-6. TRBV21-1 is assigned pseudogene status. CDR3 size: 15 residues. The CDR3 nucleotides are TGTGCCAGCAGCAGGGGACTACCCTATAATTCACCCCTCCACTTT. Translated: CASSRGLPYNSPLHF.

This clone came up a few times. The gene calls are TRBV10-1 and TRBJ2-5; 11 positions agree with TRBD1. Germline V gene sequence: CDR1 WNHNN, CDR2 SYGVQD (reference sequence). The CDR3 spans 16 residues. The V and J ends lost 0 bases and 2 bases, in that order; junction bases with no gene match: 2. The DNA of the CDR3 is TGCGCCAGCAGTGAGTCTGGGACAGGGGGTCAAGAGACCCAGTACTTC. Translating it yields CASSESGTGGQETQYF.

The rearrangement links TRBV7-8 to TRBJ1-4; 12 bases line up with TRBD1. CDR3 length equals 14 residues. After removal of 5 bases from V and 6 bases from J, the junction contained 1 base not matched to a gene. The germline V gene has CDR1 SGHVS and CDR2 FQNEAQ. The CDR3 bases are TGTGCCAGCAGCCGGGACAGGGGGCATGAAAAACTGTTTTTT. It specifies CASSRDRGHEKLFF.

This clone turned up a few times. The V gene is TRBV3-1 (or the pseudogene TRBV3-2), the J gene TRBJ2-5, with a possible D match to TRBD1 (6 bases). From germline, CDR1 is LGHDT and CDR2 YNNKEL (reference sequence). V gave up 0 bases and J gave up 5 bases, with 16 bases separating them. The CDR3 consists of 16 residues. The CDR3 DNA sequence: TGTGCCAGCAGCCAAGACTGGGACACCGAGAGGGAGACCCAGTACTTC. It codes for CASSQDWDTERETQYF.

A few counts support this clone. The chain links TRBV2 to TRBJ2-5, with 8 positions matching TRBD1. Germline assignment: CDR1 SNHLY and CDR2 FYNNEI. The CDR3 loop spans 15 amino acids. V was clipped by 6 bases and J by 4 bases; unmatched bases: 10. The CDR3 bases are TGTGCCAGCAGCCCAAGCCAGGGGGCGGGAGAGACCCAGTACTTC. This codes for CASSPSQGAGETQYF.

This rearrangement joins TRBV27 to TRBJ1-2; maybe TRBD1 (5 bases). Germline CDR1 and CDR2: MNHEY and SMNVEV (reference sequence). Trimming left V 3 bases short and J 4 bases short, with 15 bases between. CDR3 length equals 15 residues. CDR3 bases: TGTGCCAGCAGTTTCGACAGAACCTCCATCTATGGCTACACCTTC. Translating it yields CASSFDRTSIYGYTF.

The rearrangement links TRBV5-1 to TRBJ2-1, with D hard to call. Trimming removed 1 base at V and 5 bases at J, with 7 bases between. Germline values: CDR1 SGHRS, CDR2 YFSETQ. CDR3 length: 13 residues. The CDR3 region is CASSLNLDNEQFF. CDR3 coding DNA: TGCGCCAGCAGCTTGAACTTAGACAATGAGCAGTTCTTC.

The chain combines TRBV9 with TRBJ1-1; D ambiguous. Trimming pared 4 bases from V and 8 bases from J, leaving 15 bases between. The length of the CDR3 is 13 residues. Germline CDR1 is SGDLS and CDR2 is YYNGEE. CDR3 in DNA: TGTGCCAGCAGCCCGAGAACGGGAGGAGAAGCTTTCTTT. Protein sequence: CASSPRTGGEAFF. Filled out from reference TRBV9 and TRBJ1-1, the complete variable domain reads DSGVTQTPKHLITATGQRVTLRCSPRSGDLSVYWYQQSLDQGLQFLIQYYNGEERAKGNILERFSAQQFPDLHSELNLSSLELGDSALYFCASSPRTGGEAFFGQGTRLTVV.

The chain couples TRBV28 to TRBJ2-2, with 7 bases fitting TRBD1. V lost 8 bases, J lost 4 bases, and 1 base stayed unmatched. CDR1 is MDHEN and CDR2 is SYDVKM in the germline V gene. This CDR3 has 12 amino acids. The CDR3 DNA sequence: TGTGCCAGCGACAGGGCCACCGGGGAGCTGTTTTTT. Protein: CASDRATGELFF.

The V and J genes are TRBV10-3 and TRBJ2-2; D remains unclear. The CDR3 runs 13 residues. The germline CDR1 and CDR2 sequences are ENHRY and SYGVKD. The germline V and J ends were trimmed by 4 bases and 2 bases, with 5 bases remaining between them. The CDR3 sequence: CAISGPNTGELFF. CDR3 nucleotide sequence: TGTGCCATCAGTGGGCCCAACACCGGGGAGCTGTTTTTT.

The rearrangement joins TRBV15 to TRBJ2-1; 8 bases match TRBD2. The CDR3 length is 15 residues. Germline V gives CDR1 LNHNV, CDR2 YYDKDF (reference sequence). Unmatched junction bases numbered 7, after V lost 0 bases and J lost 9 bases. The CDR3 DNA follows: TGTGCCACCAGCAGAGATCGCGGGGGGATGACTGAGCAGTTCTTC. Its protein product is CATSRDRGGMTEQFF.

A remark on this clone: Other DNA sequences of this sample code for an identical CDR3. The gene calls are TRBV4-1 and TRBJ2-1; TRBD2 agrees at 10 bases. Germline CDR1 reads MGHRA; CDR2 reads YSYEKL. Trimming at V came to 0 bases and at J to 4 bases, leaving 3 bases not matched to a gene. This CDR3 region has 16 residues. The CDR3: CASSQEEAGGYNEQFF. The CDR3 DNA reads as TGCGCCAGCAGCCAAGAAGAAGCGGGGGGGTACAATGAGCAGTTCTTC.

The chain joins TRBV24-1 to TRBJ2-7; tentatively, D is TRBD1 (6 bases). This CDR3 is 14 amino acids long. CDR1 KGHDR and CDR2 SFDVKD come from the germline V gene. V dropped 3 bases and J dropped 1 base, with 9 bases sitting between them. The CDR3 spells CATSDGQRSYEQYF. DNA for the CDR3: TGTGCCACCAGTGATGGACAGAGATCCTACGAGCAGTACTTC.

The V gene is TRBV4-1, the J gene TRBJ2-3; 11 bases are a match to TRBD1. This CDR3 comprises 14 residues. Germline assignment: CDR1 MGHRA and CDR2 YSYEKL. After removal of 4 bases from V and 3 bases from J, the junction contained 0 bases not matched to a gene. CDR3 in amino acids: CASSRDRGTDTQYF. Written as DNA, the CDR3 is TGCGCCAGCAGCCGGGACAGGGGGACAGATACGCAGTATTTT.

The gene calls are TRBV3-1 (or the pseudogene TRBV3-2) and TRBJ2-1; tentative D call: TRBD2 (5 bases). CDR3 size: 15 residues. The V end was cut by 3 bases, the J end by 4 bases, with 13 bases between. The germline V gene has CDR1 LGHDT and CDR2 YNNKEL (reference sequence). The CDR3, as DNA: TGTGCCAGCAGCCACCTCCGTAGGACTTACAATGAGCAGTTCTTC. Residues: CASSHLRRTYNEQFF.

V gene TRBV5-1 combines with J gene TRBJ1-2, with 8 bases that match TRBD1. V shed 3 bases and J 2 bases; nucleotides not matched to a gene: 6. Germline-derived CDR1 and CDR2 are SGHRS and YFSETQ. The CDR3 totals 15 residues. CDR3 in DNA: TGCGCCAGCAGCTATTCGGGACAGGAGAACTATGGCTACACCTTC. It specifies CASSYSGQENYGYTF.

This clone occurred once. The V gene is TRBV5-4, the J gene TRBJ1-2; TRBD1 matches 7 bases. Germline loops: CDR1 SGHNT, CDR2 YYREEE (reference sequence). CDR3 length: 13 amino acids. V trimming: 3 bases; J trimming: 2 bases; junction bases outside the gene matches: 1. CDR3 protein: CASSSGQNYGYTF. In DNA form, the CDR3 reads TGTGCCAGCAGCTCGGGACAGAACTATGGCTACACCTTC.

The CDR3 here is CASIRGAGETQYF. The CDR3 nucleotides are TGTGCCAGCATTCGGGGGGCGGGGGAGACCCAGTACTTC. The rearrangement joins TRBV2 to TRBJ2-5, with D possibly TRBD2 on 7 matching bases. With 7 bases removed from V and 5 bases from J, the gap between germline ends came to 14 bases. The CDR3 is 13 amino acids. Germline V gives CDR1 SNHLY, CDR2 FYNNEI.

In DNA, the CDR3 is TGTGCCAGCAGCAGAGGGACAGGGAGACAGACCTACGAGCAGTACTTC. It encodes CASSRGTGRQTYEQYF. The chain employs TRBV9 and TRBJ2-7, with TRBD1 matching 9 bases. The length of the CDR3 is 16 residues. Germline CDR1 SGDLS, CDR2 YYNGEE. V shed 4 bases, J shed 2 bases, and the junction held 10 bases outside the gene matches.

V usage is TRBV10-3 and J usage is TRBJ2-5; D perhaps matches TRBD2 (6 bases). Looked up from germline, CDR1 is ENHRY and CDR2 is SYGVKD. The CDR3 sequence is 14 residues long. V lost 5 bases to trimming and J lost 3 bases, with 13 bases between them. The DNA for the CDR3 is TGTGCCATCAGTACCTCTGGCGGGGAAGAGACCCAGTACTTC. This codes for CAISTSGGEETQYF.

The chain has TRBV5-4 and TRBJ2-5; possible D gene TRBD2, 6 bases. V dropped 4 bases and J dropped 5 bases, with 12 bases sitting between them. This CDR3 has 13 residues. Germline CDR1 reads SGHNT; CDR2 reads YYREEE (reference sequence). CDR3 nucleotide sequence: TGTGCCAGCAGCCAACGGGACTCGGAGACCCAGTACTTC. Its protein is CASSQRDSETQYF.

The genes are TRBV19 and TRBJ2-3; D perhaps matches TRBD1 (7 bases). Germline CDR1 and CDR2: LNHDA and SQIVND (reference sequence). The CDR3 sequence is 12 residues long. V was cut by 5 bases and J by 7 bases, with 10 bases left in between. The CDR3 region is CASSSGGNTQYF. CDR3 nucleotides: TGTGCCAGTAGTTCAGGGGGGAATACGCAGTATTTT. The entire variable domain, with the rest obtained from reference TRBV19 and TRBJ2-3, is as follows: DGGITQSPKYLFRKEGQNVTLSCEQNLNHDAMYWYRQDPGQGLRLIYYSQIVNDFQKGDIAEGYSVSREKKESFPLTVTSAQKNPTAFYLCASSSGGNTQYFGPGTRLTVL.

V and J are TRBV5-1 and TRBJ2-5; D might be TRBD1 (5 bases). There are 11 residues in the CDR3. With 7 bases removed from V and 9 bases from J, the gap between germline ends came to 13 bases. Germline CDR1 reads SGHRS; CDR2 reads YFSETQ. The CDR3 DNA is TGCGCCAGCTGGGGCGGAGAATCCCAGTACTTC. Its protein product is CASWGGESQYF.

The V gene is TRBV19, the J gene TRBJ2-3; 7 bases match TRBD2. The CDR3 spans 15 residues. The V segment lost 5 bases and the J segment 4 bases; nucleotides outside the gene matches: 9. The germline gives CDR1 LNHDA, CDR2 SQIVND (reference sequence). CDR3 amino acids: CASSSGLEGSDTQYF. The CDR3 bases are TGTGCCAGTAGTTCCGGACTAGAAGGTTCAGATACGCAGTATTTT.